Each of the 21 T cell receptor beta chains below was sequenced from the same sample in a study of blood T cell repertoires in COVID-19. The assay was immunoSEQ multiplex PCR, and TCRdb's table has in-frame clones only and misses some. The sample lists about 200,000 clones; approximately 89% were seen once. Specimen: peripheral blood. The receptors were gathered from a woman in her thirties or forties with acute or convalescent COVID-19.

The chain recombines TRBV24-1 with TRBJ2-3; D gene unclear. V lost 4 bases and J 2 bases, leaving 6 bases between the germline ends. This CDR3 region has 13 residues. Looked up from germline, CDR1 is KGHDR and CDR2 is SFDVKD. The CDR3 loop reads CATSDRYTDTQYF. CDR3 in DNA: TGTGCCACCAGTGACAGATACACAGATACGCAGTATTTT.

V usage is TRBV7-2 and J usage is TRBJ2-3; maybe TRBD1 (5 bases). In germline, CDR1 is SGHTA, CDR2 FQGNSA. V was cut by 5 bases and J by 3 bases, with 18 bases left in between. This CDR3 spans 16 amino acids. The chain's CDR3 is CASSPAPSPGTDTQYF. CDR3 sequence (DNA): TGTGCCAGCAGCCCCGCCCCCTCCCCAGGGACAGATACGCAGTATTTT.

V and J are TRBV19 and TRBJ1-1; possible D gene TRBD1, 5 bases. The V and J ends lost 3 bases and 0 bases respectively, with 11 bases between them. Germline-derived CDR1 and CDR2 are LNHDA and SQIVND (reference sequence). The CDR3 totals 15 residues. This CDR3 reads CASSIQGLMNTEAFF. The DNA of the CDR3 is TGTGCCAGTAGTATCCAGGGCCTCATGAACACTGAAGCTTTCTTT.

This chain uses TRBV2 with TRBJ2-3; perhaps TRBD1 as D (5 bases). Trimming left V 8 bases short and J 5 bases short, with 23 bases between. Germline CDR1 SNHLY, CDR2 FYNNEI. CDR3 length: 16 amino acids. CDR3 coding DNA: TGTGCCAGCGGTCAGGGTGGCATGGGTAGGGGAGATACGCAGTATTTT. Translated: CASGQGGMGRGDTQYF.

The chain recombines TRBV19 with TRBJ2-1; 7 bases fit TRBD1. Germline CDR1 reads LNHDA; CDR2 reads SQIVND (reference sequence). With 4 bases clipped from V and 9 bases from J, the junction kept 6 bases outside the gene matches. The CDR3 has 13 amino acids. This CDR3 reads CASSKTGKGEQFF. Written as DNA, the CDR3 is TGTGCCAGTAGTAAGACAGGGAAGGGTGAGCAGTTCTTC. The full variable domain, with the rest looked up from reference TRBV19 and TRBJ2-1, is DGGITQSPKYLFRKEGQNVTLSCEQNLNHDAMYWYRQDPGQGLRLIYYSQIVNDFQKGDIAEGYSVSREKKESFPLTVTSAQKNPTAFYLCASSKTGKGEQFFGPGTRLTVL.

Comments on this clone: A read error may be the cause here, since a much bigger clone is one base away. This chain connects TRBV3-1 (or the pseudogene TRBV3-2) to TRBJ1-1; TRBD1 aligns across 7 bases. There are 13 residues in the CDR3. After removal of 2 bases from V and 4 bases from J, the junction contained 1 base not matched to a gene. Germline loops: CDR1 LGHDT, CDR2 YNNKEL (reference sequence). The CDR3 coding sequence is TGTGCCAGCAGCCAACAGGGGGGCACTGAAGCTTTCTTT. It translates to CASSQQGGTEAFF.

The V gene is TRBV6-1, the J gene TRBJ1-5; D not resolved. V lost 0 bases and J 1 base, leaving 13 bases between the germline ends. The germline CDR1 and CDR2 sequences are MNHNS and SASEGT. This CDR3 has 17 amino acids. This CDR3 is CASSEALLRSSNQPQHF. The CDR3 DNA follows: TGTGCCAGCAGTGAAGCGCTTCTGAGGTCCAGCAATCAGCCCCAGCATTTT.

The chain has TRBV7-9 and TRBJ1-1; 7 nucleotides agree with TRBD1. The length of the CDR3 is 11 residues. Per germline, CDR1 SEHNR and CDR2 FQNEAQ (reference sequence). Losses at the gene ends were 5 bases for V and 6 bases for J; bases not matched to a gene: 0. The CDR3 DNA is TGTGCCAGCAGCCAGGGGGCTGAAGCTTTCTTT. Its translation is CASSQGAEAFF.

By share, this clone ranks as medium-sized. The chain joins TRBV7-9 to TRBJ2-2; TRBD1 is a possible D gene (6 bases). Trimming took 4 bases from V and 0 from J, leaving 21 bases between them. CDR3 length: 19 residues. Per the germline V gene, CDR1 is SEHNR and CDR2 is FQNEAQ (reference sequence). The DNA for the CDR3 is TGTGCCAGCAGCTCCTCTCTTATCCGGGACACTTCGAACACCGGGGAGCTGTTTTTT. It yields the protein CASSSSLIRDTSNTGELFF. The entire variable domain, with the rest obtained from reference TRBV7-9 and TRBJ2-2, is as follows: DTGVSQNPRHKITKRGQNVTFRCDPISEHNRLYWYRQTLGQGPEFLTYFQNEAQLEKSRLLSDRFSAERPKGSFSTLEIQRTEQGDSAMYLCASSSSLIRDTSNTGELFFGEGSRLTVL.

V gene TRBV11-2 combines with J gene TRBJ1-4; no clear D gene. The ends were cut back, 0 bases at V and 8 bases at J, with 13 bases in the middle. This CDR3 is 15 amino acids long. Per germline, CDR1 SGHAT and CDR2 FQNNGV. Written as DNA, the CDR3 is TGTGCCAGCAGCTTAGAGAGCTCCCGGGAGGAAAAACTGTTTTTT. Translating gives CASSLESSREEKLFF.

V is TRBV11-2 and J is TRBJ2-3; 9 nucleotides line up with TRBD2. The junction had 6 bases not matched to a gene; V was cut back by 3 bases and J by 8 bases. Germline-derived CDR1 and CDR2 are SGHAT and FQNNGV. The CDR3 covers 14 residues. CDR3: CASSFAGGPGTQYF. CDR3 sequence (DNA): TGTGCCAGCAGCTTTGCGGGGGGGCCCGGTACGCAGTATTTT. Supplemented by reference TRBV11-2 and TRBJ2-3, the full variable domain reads EAGVAQSPRYKIIEKRQSVAFWCNPISGHATLYWYQQILGQGPKLLIQFQNNGVVDDSQLPKDRFSAERLKGVDSTLKIQPAKLEDSAVYLCASSFAGGPGTQYFGPGTRLTVL.

CDR3 region: CASSQGGETQYF. CDR3 sequence (DNA): TGTGCCAGCAGCCAAGGAGGGGAGACCCAGTACTTC. The chain couples TRBV3-1 (or the pseudogene TRBV3-2) to TRBJ2-5; D may be TRBD2 (5 bases). CDR1 is LGHDT and CDR2 is YNNKEL in the germline V gene (reference sequence). V lost 1 base and J lost 5, with 5 bases in between. The CDR3 runs 12 residues.

The chain links TRBV5-1 to TRBJ2-2; 9 nucleotides line up with TRBD2. Germline CDR1 is SGHRS and CDR2 is YFSETQ. This CDR3 has 15 residues. V dropped 2 bases and J dropped 5; count of bases not matched to a gene: 4. In DNA form, the CDR3 reads TGCGCCAGCAGCTTAGCGGGGGGAAATACCGGGGAGCTGTTTTTT. The encoded protein is CASSLAGGNTGELFF. Variable domain in full (rest from reference TRBV5-1 and TRBJ2-2): KAGVTQTPRYLIKTRGQQVTLSCSPISGHRSVSWYQQTPGQGLQFLFEYFSETQRNKGNFPGRFSGRQFSNSRSEMNVSTLELGDSALYLCASSLAGGNTGELFFGEGSRLTVL.

This clone was seen many times. The chain combines TRBV27 with TRBJ1-6, with D possibly matching TRBD1 (6 bases). The CDR3 length is 19 residues. The germline gives CDR1 MNHEY, CDR2 SMNVEV (reference sequence). The V and J ends lost 2 bases and 4 bases respectively, with 21 bases between them. CDR3 region: CASSLRKGPDSPYNSPLHF. In DNA form, the CDR3 reads TGTGCCAGCAGTTTAAGGAAGGGTCCGGACAGCCCTTATAATTCACCCCTCCACTTT.

The gene calls are TRBV6-6 and TRBJ1-1; D is undetermined. Germline V CDR1 and CDR2: MNHNY, SVGAGI (reference sequence). Trimming removed 7 bases at V and 0 bases at J, with 6 bases between. This CDR3 region has 12 residues. The CDR3 coding sequence is TGTGCCAGCACGAGGATGAACACTGAAGCTTTCTTT. This translates into CASTRMNTEAFF.

In the case of this clone: The sample contains more than one DNA sequence encoding this CDR3. The chain is built from TRBV27 and TRBJ2-1, with a tentative D call TRBD1 (8 bases). Deletions cut 6 bases from V and 4 bases from J, with 16 bases between. Germline V gives CDR1 MNHEY, CDR2 SMNVEV (reference sequence). The CDR3 has 15 residues. CDR3 residues: CASSRTQGGYNEQFF. The DNA of the CDR3 is TGTGCCAGCAGCAGGACACAGGGGGGGTACAATGAGCAGTTCTTC.

The CDR3 DNA is TGTGCCAGCAGCTTGCGGCGGGCGCGAAGCACAGATACGCAGTATTTT. Residues: CASSLRRARSTDTQYF. This chain links TRBV5-6 with TRBJ2-3; D possibly corresponds to TRBD2 (5 bases). V lost 1 base and J 0 bases, leaving 12 bases between the germline ends. The CDR3 runs to 16 residues. Per germline, CDR1 SGHDT and CDR2 YYEEEE.

This chain joins TRBV25-1 and TRBJ2-3; D perhaps matches TRBD2 (7 bases). Trimming shortened V by 6 bases and J by 3 bases, and 13 bases separated the two germline ends. This CDR3 spans 14 amino acids. The germline gives CDR1 MGHDK, CDR2 SYGVNS. The CDR3 sequence: CASRRGPGTDTQYF. CDR3 sequence (DNA): TGTGCCAGCAGGCGGGGGCCGGGTACAGATACGCAGTATTTT.

The rearrangement joins TRBV11-3 to TRBJ2-3; maybe TRBD1 (5 bases). The germline CDR1 and CDR2 sequences are SGHNT and YENEEA. Trimming left V 3 bases short and J 4 bases short, with 14 bases between. The CDR3 totals 15 residues. The CDR3, as DNA: TGTGCCAGCAGCTTGGGGCCCGGGCAGGCAGATACGCAGTATTTT. Translating it yields CASSLGPGQADTQYF. The variable domain in full, with the rest retrieved from reference TRBV11-3 and TRBJ2-3, is EAGVVQSPRYKIIEKKQPVAFWCNPISGHNTLYWYLQNLGQGPELLIRYENEEAVDDSQLPKDRFSAERLKGVDSTLKIQPAELGDSAVYLCASSLGPGQADTQYFGPGTRLTVL.

V usage is TRBV18 and J usage is TRBJ1-1; the D gene is possibly TRBD1 (5 bases). Germline CDR1 KGHSH, CDR2 LQKENI. The V and J ends lost 3 bases and 6 bases respectively, with 14 bases between them. The CDR3 contains 14 residues. This CDR3 is CASSPRRGPAEAFF. The CDR3 nucleotides read TGTGCCAGCTCACCTCGGCGGGGCCCAGCTGAAGCTTTCTTT.

This rearrangement joins TRBV7-2 to TRBJ2-3; 10 bases fit TRBD2. The CDR3 loop spans 15 amino acids. Germline CDR1 and CDR2: SGHTA and FQGNSA. V shed 6 bases and J 3 bases; nucleotides not matched to a gene: 6. The CDR3 spells CASRLSGGPTDTQYF. CDR3 nucleotide sequence: TGTGCCAGCAGACTTAGCGGGGGGCCGACAGATACGCAGTATTTT.